This T cell receptor (beta chain) was sequenced for a study of CD8+CD57+ T cells in acquired aplastic anemia. Germline CDR1 is DFQATT and CDR2 is SNEGSKA (reference sequence). Unmatched junction bases numbered 3, after V lost 6 bases and J lost 2 bases. The CDR3 has 14 residues. Patients sequenced had flow cytometry evidence of CD8+CD57+ cell expansion. CDR3 and TCR beta VDJ profiling relied on a genomic DNA template. TCRdb recomputed calls from the reads with MiXCR, one row per CDR3 protein. In the table there are approximately 260,000 distinct CDR3 sequences, 65% to 90% of which are singletons. The TCR comes from a human donor with aplastic anemia. This chain joins TRBV20-1 and TRBJ1-3; the match to TRBD1 covers 11 bases. Sequencing used sorted CD4+, CD8+, or CD8+CD57+ T cells (not recorded which) from PBMCs. CDR3 nucleotide sequence: TGCAGTGCAAGGACAGGGGGCACTGGAAACACCATATATTTT. It translates to CSARTGGTGNTIYF.